What follows are 4 T cell receptor beta chains derived from one specimen sequenced in a study of shared clonotypes between healthy human individuals. Some clones are missing from TCRdb's copy, which holds only in-frame ones; the method was immunoSEQ multiplex PCR. The sample contains about 2 million clones, approximately 95% of which appear only once. Only CD45RO-negative cells positively selected for CCR7 counted as naive CD8 cells, so terminally differentiated effector memory CD45RA+ cells were excluded. Specimen: naive CD8+ T cells sorted from blood. These receptors were obtained from a man aged 18 to 30 in good health.

The chain has TRBV5-4 and TRBJ2-1; TRBD2 might be the D (6 bases). The CDR3 covers 15 residues. Germline V lookup: CDR1 SGHNT, CDR2 YYREEE (reference sequence). Trimming shortened V by 0 bases and J by 8 bases, and 15 bases separated the two germline ends. CDR3: CASSLEDGRSDEQFF. The DNA for the CDR3 is TGTGCCAGCAGCTTGGAGGACGGGAGAAGCGATGAGCAGTTCTTC.

The chain is built from TRBV5-4 and TRBJ2-1; unclear D gene. Per the germline V gene, CDR1 is SGHNT and CDR2 is YYREEE (reference sequence). The CDR3 is made up of 14 amino acids. Trimming cost V 0 bases and J 4 bases, with 8 bases left between them. The CDR3: CASSLEAGYNEQFF. CDR3 nucleotide sequence: TGTGCCAGCAGCTTGGAAGCTGGGTACAATGAGCAGTTCTTC.

As to this clone: Other DNA sequences in this sample translate to the same CDR3. The chain has TRBV6-5 and TRBJ1-4; 9 bases line up with TRBD1. Trimming took 2 bases from V and 7 from J; bases not matched to a gene: 2. Germline V gene sequence: CDR1 MNHEY, CDR2 SVGAGI. This CDR3 comprises 14 residues. CDR3 sequence: CASSYGTGPEKLFF. The CDR3 nucleotides read TGTGCCAGCAGTTACGGGACAGGGCCTGAAAAACTGTTTTTT.

The chain links TRBV4-3 to TRBJ1-1; 9 bases are a match to TRBD1. CDR3 length: 17 residues. V shed 0 bases, J shed 2 bases, and the junction held 7 bases outside the gene matches. CDR1 and CDR2 from the germline V gene are LGHNA and YSLEER. This CDR3 reads CASSQDGQGSENTEAFF. The CDR3 DNA reads TGCGCCAGCAGCCAAGATGGACAGGGGAGTGAAAACACTGAAGCTTTCTTT.